Given below is one T cell receptor beta chain in context. Its recognized antigen is unknown. Base qualities are not recorded, but no much larger clone differs from it by a single base. Synthetic TCR analog templates were spiked into each PCR to estimate absolute template abundance from read counts. The immunoSEQ assay used bias-controlled V and J gene primers to amplify TCRbeta CDR3 regions from genomic DNA. Sequencing of rearranged TCRbeta segments was done at approximately 20X coverage. Processing in the source paper ran as follows. Clustering was used to correct sequencing errors, and CDR3s were annotated against IMGT to assign V, D and J genes. Out-of-frame and stop-codon sequences were excluded, and only productive TCRbeta rearrangements were used in downstream analyses. Clonality was computed as one minus Shannon entropy normalized by the log of the number of unique productive sequences. Fisher's exact test with Benjamini-Hochberg correction, at a threshold of adjusted p below 0.01, was used to find clones that differed between time points or between blood and tumor. TCRdb carries this immuneACCESS record with in-frame sequences only. Its versions omit some clonotypes, under half of them owing to an unresolved V gene in the studies checked, with the rest unexplained. Clonal size and the V and J genes are those of that table, whereas D and trimming came from the DNA. The sample table records 65,000 to 90,000 clones; roughly 84% of these occur just once. The ten largest clones represent approximately 9.2% of the sample.

These data belong to a study of PD-L1 blockade in urothelial cancer (dated by TCRdb to the late 2010s). Background for the entire study: Therapy was started in the mid-2010s for all patients, and atezolizumab 1,200 mg was administered intravenously every 3 weeks. About 85% of the 29 patients were males with bladder-origin urothelial cancer, and 18 of 29 reported a prior smoking history. Blood samples were analyzed at 3 weeks after treatment start (second dose) and at 6 weeks after treatment start. Durable clinical benefit was defined as a progression-free survival longer than 6 months, and TCR features were additionally tested against progression-free survival and overall survival. Patients had an ECOG performance status of 0 or 1 and had received between 0 and 3 prior chemotherapy regimens. Durable clinical benefit was achieved by nine patients but not by the remaining 20. The study was an exploratory multi-omic analysis of somatic, immune and clinical correlates of response to PD-L1 blockade with atezolizumab in urothelial cancer. In the same patients, whole exome sequencing and RNA sequencing of pretreatment tumors were performed in addition to TCR sequencing. Some 30 patients had pretreatment blood TCR-seq, 24 had at least one posttreatment blood collection, and 24 had tumor TCR-seq. Pretreatment tumor samples and matched peripheral blood, collected serially before and after atezolizumab treatment, underwent TCR sequencing. A median of about 150,000 T cells and around 81,000 unique TCRs was obtained from blood samples, and a median clonality of approximately 0.08 was observed.

Results and caveats for the whole study, not just this receptor: Patients with durable benefit showed greater expansion of tumor-associated TCR clones in peripheral blood 3 weeks after starting treatment (n ≈ 20, p = 0.022). Because the sample size was small (n ≈ 30) and many of the analyses were exploratory, the results are meant to be hypothesis-generating. Improved progression-free and overall survival was found to be associated with pretreatment peripheral blood TCR clonality below the median.

The sample's time point, from its label and the paper: pretreatment peripheral blood. The cohort comprised around 31 patients with locally advanced or metastatic urothelial carcinoma treated at Memorial Sloan Kettering on a trial protocol. Peripheral blood mononuclear cells were collected pretreatment and during treatment, with between 1 and 8 total time points obtained per patient. The Qiagen DNeasy Blood extraction kit was used to purify genomic DNA from total PBMCs and tumor samples. PBMCs were collected pretreatment and during treatment, and were isolated and stored as previously described. Reading from cysteine to phenylalanine, the CDR3 counts 12 amino acids. Of all the DNA, just the CDR3 is kept, 36 bases in frame from base 1. Sequences GTSNPN (CDR1) and SVGIG (CDR2) are obtained from the germline V gene (reference sequence). The junction carries 14 bases between V and J, which are trimmed by 0 bases and 12 bases respectively.

The chain joins TRBV30 to TRBJ1-2; tentative D gene TRBD1, with 6 bases matching. Sequenced material: PBMCs, taken around atezolizumab (anti-PD-L1) treatment. The origin of this receptor is a woman in her 70s with urothelial cancer. The DNA sequence reads TGTGCCTGGAGTGTCGAGGGGGGGCGCCACACCTTC. Its product reads: CAWSVEGGRHTF. Here the CDR3 is joined to the reference TRBV30 and TRBJ1-2 genes, and the full variable domain is: SQTIHQWPATLVQPVGSPLSLECTVEGTSNPNLYWYRQAAGRGLQLLFYSVGIGQISSEVPQNLSASRPQDRQFILSSKKLLLSDSGFYLCAWSVEGGRHTFGSGTRLTVV.